This T cell receptor (beta chain) was recovered during a study of control samples from healthy donors and cancer patients. This clone has just a few counts. Assay: immunoSEQ multiplex PCR; the TCRdb copy retains only in-frame clones and omits some. The profile shows roughly 150,000 clones, 88% of them singletons. Trimming removed 6 bases at V and 5 bases at J, with 16 bases between. From germline, CDR1 is MDHEN and CDR2 SYDVKM. The CDR3 runs to 15 residues. The sequenced sample was blood. The chain recombines TRBV28 with TRBJ1-4; D possibly corresponds to TRBD1 (6 bases). This receptor was taken from a man aged 18 to 29 in good health. Written as DNA, the CDR3 is TGTGCCAGCAGCAATACCGCGGGACACAATGAAAAACTGTTTTTT. Translated: CASSNTAGHNEKLFF. Full variable domain (missing parts from reference TRBV28 and TRBJ1-4): DVKVTQSSRYLVKRTGEKVFLECVQDMDHENMFWYRQDPGLGLRLIYFSYDVKMKEKGDIPEGYSVSREKKERFSLILESASTNQTSMYLCASSNTAGHNEKLFFGSGTQLSVL.